This T cell receptor (beta chain) appears in the sequencing data of a study of response to subunit inactivated influenza vaccine (dated by TCRdb to about 2018). Some background on the complete study: Deep quantitative T cell receptor repertoire profiling was used in the study to track responses to a trivalent subunit inactivated influenza vaccine. Results the study describes overall, beyond this receptor: The authors suggested that each seasonal influenza vaccination may recruit only a limited number of new T cells.

As regards this clonotype: The specificity of this receptor is unknown. At one boundary the junction diverges from the germline segment, which might be a read error.

Library construction relied on RT-PCR. Sequencer: Illumina HiSeq 2500. TCRdb trimmed the raw reads at Q25, called clones with MiXCR and kept productive beta chains. Every distinct CDR3 protein forms one entry, paired with its most common genes and DNA. The sample yields hundreds of thousands of distinct CDR3 sequences; under 20% were counted once. Clones ranked in the top ten supply roughly a tenth of the sample. The material was PBMCs from blood, obtained more than 4 days after vaccination. The clonotype was recovered from a man aged 45 to 65 who received an inactivated influenza vaccine. Donor details come from another sample of the same person, matched by shared clones.

The nucleotides are TGTGCCAGCAGCCTAGCCCTCGGACCAAGAATTGCCGGGGAGCTGTTTTTT. Its translation reads: CASSLALGPRIAGELFF. The chain is made from TRBV7-2 and TRBJ2-2, and possibly TRBD2, on 5 matching bases. The germline V gene gives CDR1 as SGHTA and CDR2 as FQGNSA. The CDR3 runs 17 amino acids, cysteine and phenylalanine included. CDR3 DNA only is kept here, 51 bases in frame from base 1.